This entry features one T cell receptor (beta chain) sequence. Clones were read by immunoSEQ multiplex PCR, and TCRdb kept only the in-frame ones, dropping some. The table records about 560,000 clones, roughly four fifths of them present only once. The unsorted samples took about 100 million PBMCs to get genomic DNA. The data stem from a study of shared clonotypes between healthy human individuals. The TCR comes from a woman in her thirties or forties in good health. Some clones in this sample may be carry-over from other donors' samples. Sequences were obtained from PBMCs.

The CDR3 DNA sequence: TGTGCCAGCAGCTTTAGCGGGGTCGGGGAGACCCAGTACTTC. It is translated as CASSFSGVGETQYF. V usage is TRBV11-3 and J usage is TRBJ2-5, with 8 positions matching TRBD2. With V trimmed by 3 bases and J by 5 bases, 5 bases remained unmatched. There are 14 residues in the CDR3. Germline V gene lookup returns CDR1 SGHNT and CDR2 YENEEA.